These T cell receptor beta chains were read from a single sample in a study of T cell changes during pregnancy in multiple sclerosis. The table came from immunoSEQ multiplex PCR; TCRdb's copy has only in-frame clones and leaves some out. The sample lists roughly 99,000 clones; 92% were seen once. Sequenced material: peripheral blood, taken in the third trimester of pregnancy. The origin of the receptors is a female donor in good health, enrolled as a control in a pregnancy study. Both conserved end residues are part of each CDR3. A D gene is named only where the DNA matches it firmly. Expanded clones are given a class, and other clones once, few, many or no size at all.

v_call: TRBV7-9; d_call: TRBD1; clone_size: -; j_call: TRBJ1-1; cdr3_nt: TGTGCCAGCAGCCGGGGACAGCTCAACACTGAAGCTTTCTTT; cdr3_aa: CASSRGQLNTEAFF
v_call: TRBV5-4; d_call: -; clone_size: -; j_call: TRBJ2-5; cdr3_nt: TGTGCCAGCAGCCCACCCGGGTCGGCAGAGACCCAGTACTTC; cdr3_aa: CASSPPGSAETQYF
v_call: TRBV6-6; d_call: -; clone_size: -; j_call: TRBJ1-2; cdr3_nt: TGTGCCAGCAGTTATACAGATACTAACTATGGCTACACCTTC; cdr3_aa: CASSYTDTNYGYTF
v_call: TRBV27; d_call: TRBD2; clone_size: -; j_call: TRBJ2-5; cdr3_nt: TGTGCCAGCAGTTCGTTCGCGGGGGGGGAGGAAGAGACCCAGTACTTC; cdr3_aa: CASSSFAGGEEETQYF
v_call: TRBV30; d_call: -; clone_size: few; j_call: TRBJ1-1; cdr3_nt: TGTGCCTGGAGTGGTTCGGGGTGGACTGAAGCTTTCTTT; cdr3_aa: CAWSGSGWTEAFF
v_call: TRBV7-9; d_call: -; clone_size: -; j_call: TRBJ1-1; cdr3_nt: TGTGCCAGCAGCTTAAGGCAGGGCGTGACCACTGAAGCTTTCTTT; cdr3_aa: CASSLRQGVTTEAFF
v_call: TRBV4-2; d_call: -; clone_size: -; j_call: TRBJ1-2; cdr3_nt: TGTGCCAGCAGCCAAGAGAGCGGGAACGGCTACACCTTC; cdr3_aa: CASSQESGNGYTF
v_call: TRBV4-3; d_call: -; clone_size: once; j_call: TRBJ1-1; cdr3_nt: TGCGCCAGCAGCCAAGGTTCGGGGGGTGACACTGAAGCTTTCTTT; cdr3_aa: CASSQGSGGDTEAFF
v_call: TRBV5-1; d_call: -; clone_size: -; j_call: TRBJ2-5; cdr3_nt: TGCGCCAGCAGGGGAGACTCCACGGAGACCCAGTACTTC; cdr3_aa: CASRGDSTETQYF
v_call: TRBV20-1; d_call: -; clone_size: -; j_call: TRBJ2-4; cdr3_nt: TGCAGTGCCCCCCGTGGGGCCATTCAGTACTTC; cdr3_aa: CSAPRGAIQYF
v_call: TRBV7-9; d_call: TRBD1; clone_size: -; j_call: TRBJ1-1; cdr3_nt: TGTGCCAGCAGCCTATCGACAGGGGCAGCTTTCTTT; cdr3_aa: CASSLSTGAAFF
v_call: TRBV19; d_call: TRBD1; clone_size: -; j_call: TRBJ1-1; cdr3_nt: TGTGCCAGTAGCCCGGGACAGACGAACACTGAAGCTTTCTTT; cdr3_aa: CASSPGQTNTEAFF
v_call: TRBV23-1; d_call: -; clone_size: -; j_call: TRBJ2-7; cdr3_nt: TGCGCCAGCAGTCAACCGGCGGGACAGCATGGTACCTACGAGCAGTACTTC; cdr3_aa: CASSQPAGQHGTYEQYF
v_call: TRBV2; d_call: TRBD1; clone_size: -; j_call: TRBJ1-2; cdr3_nt: TGTGCCACTTACCTAAACAGGGGGAATCCCTATGGCTACACCTTC; cdr3_aa: CATYLNRGNPYGYTF
v_call: TRBV9; d_call: TRBD2; clone_size: -; j_call: TRBJ2-1; cdr3_nt: TGTGCCAGCAGCGTAAAGGCTAGCGGGGGGGCTCTCAATGAGCAGTTCTTC; cdr3_aa: CASSVKASGGALNEQFF
v_call: TRBV11-3; d_call: -; clone_size: -; j_call: TRBJ2-5; cdr3_nt: TGTGCCAGCAGCTTATACAGGGTGGACCGAGAGACCCAGTACTTC; cdr3_aa: CASSLYRVDRETQYF
v_call: TRBV13; d_call: TRBD1; clone_size: -; j_call: TRBJ1-4; cdr3_nt: TGTGCCAGCAGCACTCGACAGGGGAGAGGTGAAAAACTGTTTTTT; cdr3_aa: CASSTRQGRGEKLFF
v_call: TRBV29-1; d_call: -; clone_size: -; j_call: TRBJ2-3; cdr3_nt: TGCAGCGTTGAACCGAACGGGATCACAGATACGCAGTATTTT; cdr3_aa: CSVEPNGITDTQYF
v_call: TRBV5-4; d_call: -; clone_size: -; j_call: TRBJ2-3; cdr3_nt: TGTGCCAGCAGCTCAGACACAGGGTCAGATACGCAGTATTTT; cdr3_aa: CASSSDTGSDTQYF
v_call: TRBV6-5; d_call: -; clone_size: -; j_call: TRBJ2-7; cdr3_nt: TGTGCCAGCAGTTACTCGTTCGGGAAGGAGTACGAGCAGTACTTC; cdr3_aa: CASSYSFGKEYEQYF
v_call: TRBV7-9; d_call: -; clone_size: -; j_call: TRBJ1-1; cdr3_nt: TGTGCCAGCAGCTTCGACACACCCGAAGCTTTCTTT; cdr3_aa: CASSFDTPEAFF
v_call: TRBV7-9; d_call: -; clone_size: -; j_call: TRBJ2-7; cdr3_nt: TGTGCCAGCAGTAGGACAGAAAGATACGAGCAGTACTTC; cdr3_aa: CASSRTERYEQYF
v_call: TRBV6-5; d_call: -; clone_size: -; j_call: TRBJ1-1; cdr3_nt: TGTGCCAGCAGAGAGAAGGACAGCTTGAACACTGAAGCTTTCTTT; cdr3_aa: CASREKDSLNTEAFF
v_call: TRBV2; d_call: TRBD2; clone_size: -; j_call: TRBJ2-7; cdr3_nt: TGTGCCAGCACCACATGGGGGGGGAAGCACGAGCAGTACTTC; cdr3_aa: CASTTWGGKHEQYF
v_call: TRBV5-1; d_call: TRBD2; clone_size: -; j_call: TRBJ2-3; cdr3_nt: TGCGCCAGCAGCTTGAAAGCGGGGGAAATTACAGATACGCAGTATTTT; cdr3_aa: CASSLKAGEITDTQYF
v_call: TRBV25-1; d_call: TRBD1; clone_size: -; j_call: TRBJ1-6; cdr3_nt: TGTGCCAGCACGACATCAGGGGGCACTTATTCACCCCTCCACTTT; cdr3_aa: CASTTSGGTYSPLHF
v_call: TRBV9; d_call: TRBD1; clone_size: -; j_call: TRBJ1-4; cdr3_nt: TGTGCCAGCAGCGCCGACAGGGGGGAAGAAAAACTGTTTTTT; cdr3_aa: CASSADRGEEKLFF
v_call: TRBV5-6; d_call: -; clone_size: -; j_call: TRBJ1-2; cdr3_nt: TGTGCCAGCAGCTTGAGAGAGCTACCCCTTAACTATGGCTACACCTTC; cdr3_aa: CASSLRELPLNYGYTF
v_call: TRBV4-2; d_call: TRBD1; clone_size: -; j_call: TRBJ1-5; cdr3_nt: TGTGCCAGCAGCTCCCAGCTCGGACAGGGAAGGAGCAATCAGCCCCAGCATTTT; cdr3_aa: CASSSQLGQGRSNQPQHF
v_call: TRBV6-5; d_call: -; clone_size: -; j_call: TRBJ2-5; cdr3_nt: TGTGCCAGCAGTTACTCAGTCAGTACCGACCAAGAGACCCAGTACTTC; cdr3_aa: CASSYSVSTDQETQYF
v_call: TRBV19; d_call: -; clone_size: -; j_call: TRBJ2-2; cdr3_nt: TGTGCCAGTAGTATAGATGAGGGAGTGGAAGGCACCGGGGAGCTGTTTTTT; cdr3_aa: CASSIDEGVEGTGELFF
v_call: TRBV6-4; d_call: -; clone_size: -; j_call: TRBJ2-7; cdr3_nt: TGTGCCAGCAGTGCCCTACACCAGGTGCAGGCATACTACGAGCAGTACTTC; cdr3_aa: CASSALHQVQAYYEQYF
v_call: TRBV30; d_call: -; clone_size: -; j_call: TRBJ2-5; cdr3_nt: TGTGCCTGGAGTTCAGGGTCCTTTCAAGGAAAAGAGACCCAGTACTTC; cdr3_aa: CAWSSGSFQGKETQYF
v_call: TRBV5-4; d_call: -; clone_size: once; j_call: TRBJ2-5; cdr3_nt: TGTGCCAGCAGCGTGGGAGCCCAAGAGACCCAGTACTTC; cdr3_aa: CASSVGAQETQYF
v_call: TRBV27; d_call: -; clone_size: -; j_call: TRBJ2-7; cdr3_nt: TGTGCCAGCAGTCTCAGGATAGGCCCGAGCTCCTACGAGCAGTACTTC; cdr3_aa: CASSLRIGPSSYEQYF
v_call: TRBV7-3; d_call: TRBD2; clone_size: -; j_call: TRBJ2-7; cdr3_nt: TGTGCCAGCAGCTTAATAAGTACCGCTGGGGGGGACTACGAGCAGTACTTC; cdr3_aa: CASSLISTAGGDYEQYF
v_call: TRBV6-5; d_call: -; clone_size: -; j_call: TRBJ2-7; cdr3_nt: TGTGCCAGCAGACCGACGCGGGACGGAGCCTACGAGCAGTACTTC; cdr3_aa: CASRPTRDGAYEQYF
v_call: TRBV6-5; d_call: -; clone_size: -; j_call: TRBJ2-7; cdr3_nt: TGTGCCAGCAGTTACGGGTCGGGGTCGGCCTACGAGCAGTACTTC; cdr3_aa: CASSYGSGSAYEQYF
v_call: TRBV7-2; d_call: -; clone_size: -; j_call: TRBJ1-4; cdr3_nt: TGTGCCAGCAGCTTAGGGTTCGGGCGGGGGGATGAAAAACTGTTTTTT; cdr3_aa: CASSLGFGRGDEKLFF
v_call: TRBV4-1; d_call: TRBD2; clone_size: -; j_call: TRBJ2-1; cdr3_nt: TGCGCCAGCAGCCGCAGGTTGGGGGGGGATCCCTCCTACAATGAGCAGTTCTTC; cdr3_aa: CASSRRLGGDPSYNEQFF
v_call: TRBV4-2; d_call: TRBD1; clone_size: -; j_call: TRBJ2-1; cdr3_nt: TGTGCCAGCAGCCAAGAAGACAGGGTAGACTACAATGAGCAGTTCTTC; cdr3_aa: CASSQEDRVDYNEQFF
v_call: TRBV5-6; d_call: TRBD1; clone_size: -; j_call: TRBJ1-5; cdr3_nt: TGTGCCAGCAGCTTGTTCGACAGGGGCAATCAGCCCCAGCATTTT; cdr3_aa: CASSLFDRGNQPQHF
v_call: TRBV10-2; d_call: TRBD2; clone_size: -; j_call: TRBJ2-1; cdr3_nt: TGCGCCAGCAGACCAGGACTAGCGGGGTTAAGCTCCTACAATGAGCAGTTCTTC; cdr3_aa: CASRPGLAGLSSYNEQFF
v_call: TRBV7-9; d_call: TRBD2; clone_size: few; j_call: TRBJ2-5; cdr3_nt: TGTGCCAGCAGCTCGGGGGGGCCTCAAGAGACCCAGTACTTC; cdr3_aa: CASSSGGPQETQYF
v_call: TRBV30; d_call: TRBD2; clone_size: -; j_call: TRBJ2-3; cdr3_nt: TGTGCCTGGAGTGTAGGGAGCGGGGGCACAGATACGCAGTATTTT; cdr3_aa: CAWSVGSGGTDTQYF
v_call: TRBV6-5; d_call: -; clone_size: -; j_call: TRBJ1-1; cdr3_nt: TGTGCCAGCAGTCGCACGGGGAACACTGAAGCTTTCTTT; cdr3_aa: CASSRTGNTEAFF
v_call: TRBV6-5; d_call: TRBD2; clone_size: -; j_call: TRBJ2-1; cdr3_nt: TGTGCCAGCAGACTAGCGGGGGGTAGGAATGAGCAGTTCTTC; cdr3_aa: CASRLAGGRNEQFF
v_call: TRBV18; d_call: -; clone_size: -; j_call: TRBJ2-7; cdr3_nt: TGTGCCAGCTCACCCGGGGGAAACGAGCAGTACTTC; cdr3_aa: CASSPGGNEQYF
v_call: TRBV23-1; d_call: TRBD1; clone_size: once; j_call: TRBJ1-2; cdr3_nt: TGCGCCAGCAGTCAACGAAACATGTCAGGGGACAGGGGACTTCCCTTATGCTCCTACACCTTC; cdr3_aa: CASSQRNMSGDRGLPLCSYTF
v_call: TRBV5-8; d_call: TRBD1; clone_size: once; j_call: TRBJ1-3; cdr3_nt: TGTGCCAGCAGCCCCTGGACAGGCGGTTTGGTGTTCGGAAACACCATATATTTT; cdr3_aa: CASSPWTGGLVFGNTIYF
v_call: TRBV6-6; d_call: TRBD1; clone_size: few; j_call: TRBJ1-5; cdr3_nt: TGTGCCAGCAGTTTGGGACAGGGGAGTGTTAATCAGCCCCAGCATTTT; cdr3_aa: CASSLGQGSVNQPQHF
v_call: TRBV2; d_call: TRBD2; clone_size: -; j_call: TRBJ2-7; cdr3_nt: TGTGCCAGCAGTGAACGGGGTTTAGCGGGGGGTACCTACGAGCAGTACTTC; cdr3_aa: CASSERGLAGGTYEQYF